A single sample gave rise to the 21 T cell receptor beta chains below, sequenced in a study of blood T cell repertoires in COVID-19. Clones were sequenced by immunoSEQ multiplex PCR, and TCRdb holds only the in-frame ones, with some missing. The sample lists fewer than 45,000 clones, around four fifths occurring once. Material for sequencing was peripheral blood. Source of these receptors: a human donor in a cohort sampled during active COVID-19.

This clone was seen a few times. The V and J genes are TRBV15 and TRBJ1-4; 10 bases are shared with TRBD1. Trimming cost V 8 bases and J 6 bases; bases outside gene matches: 0. CDR1 is LNHNV, CDR2 YYDKDF, per germline (reference sequence). This CDR3 has 12 residues. CDR3 sequence: CATGTGDEKLFF. CDR3 in DNA: TGTGCCACCGGGACAGGGGATGAAAAACTGTTTTTT.

The J gene is TRBJ2-7, the V gene TRBV7-2; no firm D call. V lost 6 bases and J 0 bases, leaving 15 bases between the germline ends. This CDR3 contains 15 residues. CDR1 and CDR2 from the germline V gene are SGHTA and FQGNSA. CDR3 sequence (DNA): TGTGCCAGCAGTCGTGACATGTCGAGCTCCTACGAGCAGTACTTC. Translated: CASSRDMSSSYEQYF. Together with reference TRBV7-2 and TRBJ2-7, the CDR3 gives the full variable domain: GAGVSQSPSNKVTEKGKDVELRCDPISGHTALYWYRQSLGQGLEFLIYFQGNSAPDKSGLPSDRFSAERTGGSVSTLTIQRTQQEDSAVYLCASSRDMSSSYEQYFGPGTRLTVT.

As concerns this clone: Other DNA sequences in this specimen translate into the identical CDR3. The V gene is TRBV6-5, the J gene TRBJ2-3; 13 nucleotides line up with TRBD2. CDR3 length equals 15 residues. V was pared by 4 bases and J by 6 bases, with 4 bases of the junction left unmatched. CDR1 and CDR2 (germline): MNHEY, SVGAGI. CDR3 sequence (DNA): TGTGCCAGCAGTTCAGGGACTAGCGGGGTGGATACGCAGTATTTT. Encoded protein: CASSSGTSGVDTQYF.

This clone was recorded only once. The CDR3 DNA reads TGTGCCAGCAGCCAAGTCTCAGGAGGGGCTAACTATGGCTACACCTTC. Translated: CASSQVSGGANYGYTF. This chain uses TRBV3-1 (or the pseudogene TRBV3-2) with TRBJ1-2; possibly TRBD1 for D (5 bases). The germline gives CDR1 LGHDT, CDR2 YNNKEL (reference sequence). V was cut by 1 base and J by 0 bases, with 12 bases left in between. CDR3 length: 16 residues.

V usage is TRBV7-2 and J usage is TRBJ2-4; 9 bases match TRBD1. In germline, CDR1 is SGHTA, CDR2 FQGNSA. The CDR3 is made up of 16 amino acids. V shed 5 bases, J shed 2 bases, and the junction held 7 bases outside the gene matches. CDR3 coding DNA: TGTGCCAGCAGCCCCCACGGACAGGGGACCAAAAACATTCAGTACTTC. This codes for CASSPHGQGTKNIQYF.

The genes are TRBV27 and TRBJ2-2; the match to TRBD1 covers 8 bases. J gave up 6 bases and V 6 bases, and 9 bases lay outside the gene matches. This CDR3 contains 15 residues. CDR1 is MNHEY and CDR2 is SMNVEV in the germline V gene (reference sequence). The CDR3 nucleotides are TGTGCCAGCAGGCCAAGGACAGGGAGCCCCGGGGAGCTGTTTTTT. Amino acids: CASRPRTGSPGELFF.

The chain is built from TRBV2 and TRBJ1-4; TRBD1 might be the D (6 bases). The germline CDR1 and CDR2 sequences are SNHLY and FYNNEI. With 6 bases removed from V and 5 bases from J, the gap between germline ends came to 16 bases. CDR3 length equals 15 residues. DNA for the CDR3: TGTGCCAGCAGCCGCGGAGGACAGTTGAATGAAAAACTGTTTTTT. This sequence encodes CASSRGGQLNEKLFF. The full variable domain, with the rest looked up from reference TRBV2 and TRBJ1-4, is EPEVTQTPSHQVTQMGQEVILRCVPISNHLYFYWYRQILGQKVEFLVSFYNNEISEKSEIFDDQFSVERPDGSNFTLKIRSTKLEDSAMYFCASSRGGQLNEKLFFGSGTQLSVL.

The J gene is TRBJ2-2, the V gene TRBV30; 11 bases align to TRBD2. The CDR3 is 14 amino acids. V trimming: 2 bases; J trimming: 7 bases; junction bases outside the gene matches: 3. CDR1 and CDR2 (germline): GTSNPN, SVGIG (reference sequence). The CDR3 loop reads CAWSLAGGSGELFF. CDR3 nucleotide sequence: TGTGCCTGGAGTCTAGCGGGGGGCAGCGGGGAGCTGTTTTTT.

V is TRBV5-6 and J is TRBJ1-2; 10 bases match TRBD1. Germline CDR1 reads SGHDT; CDR2 reads YYEEEE. The CDR3 consists of 17 residues. V lost 4 bases to trimming and J lost 4 bases; unmatched junction nucleotides: 13. Here the CDR3 DNA reads TGTGCCAGCAGCCTCGCACCTGGGACAGGGGAAGGCTATGGCTACACCTTC. Its translation is CASSLAPGTGEGYGYTF.

This clone was counted only a few times. This chain joins TRBV2 and TRBJ2-2; 8 nucleotides align to TRBD1. Trimming at V came to 6 bases and at J to 1 base, leaving 4 bases not matched to a gene. The CDR3 has 15 amino acids. CDR1 is SNHLY, CDR2 FYNNEI, per germline. CDR3 residues: CASRQQGENTGELFF. The CDR3 DNA sequence: TGTGCCAGCAGGCAACAGGGGGAGAACACCGGGGAGCTGTTTTTT.

This clone was seen more than once but under ten times. The V gene is TRBV27, the J gene TRBJ2-7; D is uncertain. The CDR3 is made up of 10 amino acids. The V end lost 8 bases, the J end lost 3 bases, and 5 bases lay between the germline ends. Germline CDR1 and CDR2: MNHEY and SMNVEV (reference sequence). The CDR3 reads CASASYEQYF. The CDR3 DNA sequence: TGTGCCAGCGCGAGCTACGAGCAGTACTTC.

This chain links TRBV5-1 with TRBJ2-7, with 9 bases aligning to TRBD1. Germline V gene sequence: CDR1 SGHRS, CDR2 YFSETQ. This CDR3 comprises 16 residues. J lost 9 bases, V lost 0 bases, and 13 bases had no gene match. The CDR3 DNA follows: TGCGCCAGCAGCTTGGCCCCCGGGACAGGGACCGTTGGGCAGTACTTC. Its translation: CASSLAPGTGTVGQYF. The full variable domain, in which reference TRBV5-1 and TRBJ2-7 provide the parts outside the CDR3, is KAGVTQTPRYLIKTRGQQVTLSCSPISGHRSVSWYQQTPGQGLQFLFEYFSETQRNKGNFPGRFSGRQFSNSRSEMNVSTLELGDSALYLCASSLAPGTGTVGQYFGPGTRLTVT.

This chain links TRBV4-2 with TRBJ1-6; 9 positions agree with TRBD1. The V and J ends lost 8 bases and 9 bases, in that order; junction bases with no gene match: 8. From germline, CDR1 is LGHNA and CDR2 YNFKEQ. The CDR3 runs to 14 residues. CDR3: CASDPGQGSSPLHF. The CDR3 DNA sequence: TGTGCCAGCGATCCGGGACAGGGCTCTTCACCCCTCCACTTT.

The V gene is TRBV4-3, the J gene TRBJ1-1; D gene ambiguous. Deletions cut 3 bases from V and 2 bases from J, with 4 bases between. The CDR3 extends over 12 amino acids. Germline values: CDR1 LGHNA, CDR2 YSLEER. The CDR3 protein is CASSHGNTEAFF. The CDR3 DNA sequence: TGCGCCAGCAGCCACGGTAACACTGAAGCTTTCTTT.

The V call is TRBV28, the J call TRBJ2-1, with no clear D. Germline V CDR1 and CDR2: MDHEN, SYDVKM. Trimming took off 1 base at V and 7 bases at J, with 5 bases between the two ends. This CDR3 region has 12 residues. CDR3 nucleotides: TGTGCCAGCAGTTTATCGGGTAATGAGCAGTTCTTC. Protein: CASSLSGNEQFF.

The CDR3 DNA reads TGCGCCAGCAGTGGGGGCCATCAGGCTTTCTTT. Its protein is CASSGGHQAFF. This chain connects TRBV5-1 to TRBJ1-1, with D tentatively TRBD1 (6 bases). Germline assignment: CDR1 SGHRS and CDR2 YFSETQ. V lost 5 bases to trimming and J lost 11 bases, with 13 bases between them. This CDR3 has 11 residues.

This clone turned up a few times. The chain combines TRBV4-1 with TRBJ1-5, with 8 positions matching TRBD1. CDR3 length: 15 amino acids. CDR1 and CDR2 (germline): MGHRA, YSYEKL. J was trimmed by 3 bases and V by 4 bases; bases with no gene match: 5. The CDR3 is CASSPMDRDNQPQHF. The DNA for the CDR3 is TGCGCCAGCAGCCCAATGGACAGGGACAATCAGCCCCAGCATTTT.

This chain links TRBV19 with TRBJ2-2; D possibly corresponds to TRBD1 (5 bases). V was pared by 6 bases and J by 6 bases, with 11 bases between. Germline CDR1 LNHDA, CDR2 SQIVND (reference sequence). The CDR3 length is 13 residues. CDR3 sequence: CASSLDSSGELFF. CDR3 coding DNA: TGTGCCAGTAGCCTCGACAGTTCCGGGGAGCTGTTTTTT.

The chain couples TRBV7-2 to TRBJ2-7; D not certain. Germline lookup yields CDR1 SGHTA and CDR2 FQGNSA. The CDR3 runs 14 residues. V lost 5 bases and J 5 bases, leaving 16 bases between the germline ends. DNA of the CDR3: TGTGCCAGCAGCCCACAGACAAAGCTCCACGAGCAGTACTTC. This codes for CASSPQTKLHEQYF.

The rearrangement uses TRBV19 and TRBJ1-6; D may be TRBD1 (6 bases). CDR3 length: 15 amino acids. CDR1 and CDR2 from the germline V gene are LNHDA and SQIVND (reference sequence). V was trimmed by 3 bases and J by 8 bases, leaving 14 bases between them. The CDR3 DNA follows: TGTGCCAGTAGTATTAATCAGGGGAAGGATTCACCCCTCCACTTT. Its protein is CASSINQGKDSPLHF.

Only one count was recorded for this clone. The J gene is TRBJ2-7, the V gene TRBV19; TRBD1 matches 9 bases. CDR1 LNHDA and CDR2 SQIVND come from the germline V gene (reference sequence). V lost 4 bases, J lost 7 bases, and 5 bases stayed unmatched. This CDR3 is built from 13 residues. CDR3 coding DNA: TGTGCCAGTAGTAGTACAGGGGGCTGGGAGCAGTACTTC. This translates into CASSSTGGWEQYF.